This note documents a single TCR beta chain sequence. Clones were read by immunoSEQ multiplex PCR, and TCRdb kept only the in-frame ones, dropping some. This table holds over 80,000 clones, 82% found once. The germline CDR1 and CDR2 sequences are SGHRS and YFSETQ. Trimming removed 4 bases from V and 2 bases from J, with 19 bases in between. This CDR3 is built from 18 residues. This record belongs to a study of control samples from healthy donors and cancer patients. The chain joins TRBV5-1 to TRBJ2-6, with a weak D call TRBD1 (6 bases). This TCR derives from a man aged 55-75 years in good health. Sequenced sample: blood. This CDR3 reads CASSMSGTRVTGANVLTF. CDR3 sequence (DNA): TGCGCCAGCAGCATGTCCGGGACACGGGTCACTGGGGCCAACGTCCTGACTTTC.